The present entry profiles one TCR beta chain with its context. The data stem from a study of control samples from healthy donors and cancer patients. Germline CDR1 and CDR2: MNHEY and SMNVEV (reference sequence). The CDR3 contains 17 residues. The junction had 10 bases not matched to a gene; V was cut back by 6 bases and J by 0 bases. Only in-frame clones appear in the TCRdb table, and some are missing; sequencing was by immunoSEQ multiplex PCR. The top ten clones hold over 9% of a sample with about 140,000 clones, roughly 92% of them seen once. The J gene is TRBJ1-2, the V gene TRBV27, with TRBD1 matching over 10 bases. Sequencing was carried out using blood. This receptor was taken from a man aged 25-45 years in good health. As DNA, the CDR3 is TGTGCCAGCAGGGGGGACAGGGGCCTTCCAGCTAACTATGGCTACACCTTC. Protein sequence: CASRGDRGLPANYGYTF.